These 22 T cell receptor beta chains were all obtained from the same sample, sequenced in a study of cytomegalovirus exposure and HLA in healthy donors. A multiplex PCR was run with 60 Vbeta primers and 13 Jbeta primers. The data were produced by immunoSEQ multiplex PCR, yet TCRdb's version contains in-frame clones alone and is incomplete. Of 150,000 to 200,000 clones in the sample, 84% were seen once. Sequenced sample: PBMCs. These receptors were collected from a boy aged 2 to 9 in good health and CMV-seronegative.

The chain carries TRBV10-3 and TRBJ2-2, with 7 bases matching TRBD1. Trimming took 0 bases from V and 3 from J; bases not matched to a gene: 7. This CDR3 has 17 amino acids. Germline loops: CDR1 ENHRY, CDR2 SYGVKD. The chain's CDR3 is CAISESARGRDTGELFF. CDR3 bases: TGTGCCATCAGTGAGTCAGCAAGGGGGCGCGACACCGGGGAGCTGTTTTTT.

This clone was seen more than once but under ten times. CDR3 protein: CASSIPGQVGTEAFF. The CDR3 nucleotides are TGTGCCAGTAGTATACCCGGACAGGTGGGAACTGAAGCTTTCTTT. V gene TRBV19 combines with J gene TRBJ1-1; TRBD1 matches 7 bases. Germline V gene data show CDR1 as LNHDA and CDR2 as SQIVND (reference sequence). CDR3 length equals 15 residues. Trimming cost V 2 bases and J 5 bases; bases outside gene matches: 8.

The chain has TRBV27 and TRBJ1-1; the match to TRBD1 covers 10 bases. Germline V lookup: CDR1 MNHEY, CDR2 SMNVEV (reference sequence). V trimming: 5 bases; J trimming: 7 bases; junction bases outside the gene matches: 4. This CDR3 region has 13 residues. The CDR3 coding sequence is TGTGCCAGCAGTGTCGGGACAGGGGATGAAGCTTTCTTT. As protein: CASSVGTGDEAFF.

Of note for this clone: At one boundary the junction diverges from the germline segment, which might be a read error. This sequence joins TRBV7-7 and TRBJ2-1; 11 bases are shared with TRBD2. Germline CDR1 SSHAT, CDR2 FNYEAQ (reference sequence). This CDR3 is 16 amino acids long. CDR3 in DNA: TGTGCTAGCAGCTTAGCTTCGGGACTAGCGGCAGGTGAGCAGTTCTTC. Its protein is CASSLASGLAAGEQFF. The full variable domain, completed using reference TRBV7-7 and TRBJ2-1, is GAGVSQSPRYKVTKRGQDVTLRCDPISSHATLYWYQQALGQGPEFLTYFNYEAQPDKSGLPSDRFSAERPEGSISTLTIQRTEQRDSAMYRCASSLASGLAAGEQFFGPGTRLTVL.

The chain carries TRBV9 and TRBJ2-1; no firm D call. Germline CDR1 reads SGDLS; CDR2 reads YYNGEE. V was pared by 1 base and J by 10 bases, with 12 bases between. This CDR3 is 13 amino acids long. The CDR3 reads CASSVSPVGEQFF. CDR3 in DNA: TGTGCCAGCAGCGTATCCCCGGTCGGGGAGCAGTTCTTC.

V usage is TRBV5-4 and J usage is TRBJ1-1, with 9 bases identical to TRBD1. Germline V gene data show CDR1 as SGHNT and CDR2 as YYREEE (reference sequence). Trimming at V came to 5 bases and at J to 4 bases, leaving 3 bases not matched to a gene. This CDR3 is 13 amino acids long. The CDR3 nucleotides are TGTGCCAGCAGGACACAGGGGGCCACTGAAGCTTTCTTT. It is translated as CASRTQGATEAFF.

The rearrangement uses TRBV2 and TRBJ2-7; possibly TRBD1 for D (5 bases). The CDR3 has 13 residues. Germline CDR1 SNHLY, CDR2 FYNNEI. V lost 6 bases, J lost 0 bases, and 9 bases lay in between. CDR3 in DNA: TGTGCCAGCAGGGACATCAGCTCCTACGAGCAGTACTTC. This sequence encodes CASRDISSYEQYF.

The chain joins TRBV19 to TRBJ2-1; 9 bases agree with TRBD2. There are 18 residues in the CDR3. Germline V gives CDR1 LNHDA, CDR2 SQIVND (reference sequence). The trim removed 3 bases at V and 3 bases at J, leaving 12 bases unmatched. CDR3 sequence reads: CASSISGIAGVVYNEQFF. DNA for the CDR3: TGTGCCAGTAGTATTTCAGGGATAGCGGGAGTGGTCTACAATGAGCAGTTCTTC.

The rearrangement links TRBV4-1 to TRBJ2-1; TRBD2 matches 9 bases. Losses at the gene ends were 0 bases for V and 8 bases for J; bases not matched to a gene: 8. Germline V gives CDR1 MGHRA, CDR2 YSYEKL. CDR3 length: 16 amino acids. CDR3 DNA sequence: TGCGCCAGCAGCCAAGATTTTAGCGGGAGATTCTATGAGCAGTTCTTC. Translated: CASSQDFSGRFYEQFF.

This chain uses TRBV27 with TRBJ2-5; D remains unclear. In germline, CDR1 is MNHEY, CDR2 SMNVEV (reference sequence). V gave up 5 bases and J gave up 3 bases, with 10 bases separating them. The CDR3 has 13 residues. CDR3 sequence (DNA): TGTGCCAGCAGTCCCGACGGAGAAGAGACCCAGTACTTC. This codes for CASSPDGEETQYF.

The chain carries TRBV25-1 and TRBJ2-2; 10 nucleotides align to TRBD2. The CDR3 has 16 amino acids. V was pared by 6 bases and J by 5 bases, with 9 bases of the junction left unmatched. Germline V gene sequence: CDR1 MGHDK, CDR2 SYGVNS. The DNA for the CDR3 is TGTGCCAGCAGAAGCCTAGCGGGAGTGGGGACCGGGGAGCTGTTTTTT. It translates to CASRSLAGVGTGELFF. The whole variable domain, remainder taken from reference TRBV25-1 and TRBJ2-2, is EADIYQTPRYLVIGTGKKITLECSQTMGHDKMYWYQQDPGMELHLIHYSYGVNSTEKGDLSSESTVSRIRTEHFPLTLESARPSHTSQYLCASRSLAGVGTGELFFGEGSRLTVL.

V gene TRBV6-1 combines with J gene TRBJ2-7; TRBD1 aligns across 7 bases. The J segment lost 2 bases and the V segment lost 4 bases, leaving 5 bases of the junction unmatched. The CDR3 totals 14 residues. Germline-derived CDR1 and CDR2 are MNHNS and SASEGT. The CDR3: CASSGGTVPYEQYF. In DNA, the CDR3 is TGTGCCAGCAGTGGGGGGACAGTCCCCTACGAGCAGTACTTC.

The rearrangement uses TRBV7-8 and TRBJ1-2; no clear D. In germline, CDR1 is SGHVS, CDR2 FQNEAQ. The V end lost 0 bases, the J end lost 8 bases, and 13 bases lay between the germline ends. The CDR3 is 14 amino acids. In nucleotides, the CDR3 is TGTGCCAGCAGCTTAGCCGGAGACTCTATGGGCTACACCTTC. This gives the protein CASSLAGDSMGYTF.

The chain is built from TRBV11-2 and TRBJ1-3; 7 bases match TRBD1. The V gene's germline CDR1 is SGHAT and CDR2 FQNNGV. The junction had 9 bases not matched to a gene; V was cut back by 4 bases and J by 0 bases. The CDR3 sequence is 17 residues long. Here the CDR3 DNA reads TGTGCCAGCAGCTCAAACTGGGACAGCCCCTCTGGAAACACCATATATTTT. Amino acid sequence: CASSSNWDSPSGNTIYF.

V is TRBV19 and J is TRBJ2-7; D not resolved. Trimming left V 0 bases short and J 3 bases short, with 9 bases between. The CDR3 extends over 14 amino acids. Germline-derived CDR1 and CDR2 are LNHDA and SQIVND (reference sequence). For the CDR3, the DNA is TGTGCCAGTAGTATAGATATGCAGAACTACGAGCAGTACTTC. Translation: CASSIDMQNYEQYF.

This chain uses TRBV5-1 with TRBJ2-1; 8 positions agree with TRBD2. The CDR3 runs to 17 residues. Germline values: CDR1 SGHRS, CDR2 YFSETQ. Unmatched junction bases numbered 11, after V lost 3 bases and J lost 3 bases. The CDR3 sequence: CASSSTLTSVFYNEQFF. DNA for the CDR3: TGCGCCAGCAGCTCCACCCTGACTAGCGTGTTCTACAATGAGCAGTTCTTC.

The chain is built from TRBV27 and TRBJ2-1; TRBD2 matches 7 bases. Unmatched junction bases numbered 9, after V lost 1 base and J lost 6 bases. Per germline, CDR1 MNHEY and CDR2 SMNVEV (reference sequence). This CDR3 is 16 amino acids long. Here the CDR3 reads CASSLLVGEGINEQFF. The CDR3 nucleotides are TGTGCCAGCAGTTTATTAGTGGGGGAGGGAATCAATGAGCAGTTCTTC.

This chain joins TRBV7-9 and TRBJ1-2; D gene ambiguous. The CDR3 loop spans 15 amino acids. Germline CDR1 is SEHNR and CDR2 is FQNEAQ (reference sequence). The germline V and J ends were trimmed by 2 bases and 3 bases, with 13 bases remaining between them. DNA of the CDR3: TGTGCCAGCAGCTTATGGACTACCGAAGACTATGGCTACACCTTC. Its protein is CASSLWTTEDYGYTF.

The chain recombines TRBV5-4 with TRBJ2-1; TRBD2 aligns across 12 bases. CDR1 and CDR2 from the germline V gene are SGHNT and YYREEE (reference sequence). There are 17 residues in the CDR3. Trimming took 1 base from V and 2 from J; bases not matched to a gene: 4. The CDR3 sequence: CASSLPSGRGTYNEQFF. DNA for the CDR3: TGTGCCAGCAGCTTGCCTAGCGGGAGGGGAACCTACAATGAGCAGTTCTTC.

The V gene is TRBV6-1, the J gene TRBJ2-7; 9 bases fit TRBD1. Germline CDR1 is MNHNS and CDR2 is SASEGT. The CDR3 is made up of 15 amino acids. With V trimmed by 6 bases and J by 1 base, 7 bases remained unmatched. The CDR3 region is CASRVNRGRSYEQYF. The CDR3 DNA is TGTGCCAGCAGGGTAAACAGGGGGCGATCCTACGAGCAGTACTTC.

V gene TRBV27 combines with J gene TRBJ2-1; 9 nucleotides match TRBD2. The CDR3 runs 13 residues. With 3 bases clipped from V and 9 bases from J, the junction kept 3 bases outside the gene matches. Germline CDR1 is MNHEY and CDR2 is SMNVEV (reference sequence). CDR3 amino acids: CASSLQREVEQFF. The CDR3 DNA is TGTGCCAGCAGTTTGCAGCGGGAGGTTGAGCAGTTCTTC.

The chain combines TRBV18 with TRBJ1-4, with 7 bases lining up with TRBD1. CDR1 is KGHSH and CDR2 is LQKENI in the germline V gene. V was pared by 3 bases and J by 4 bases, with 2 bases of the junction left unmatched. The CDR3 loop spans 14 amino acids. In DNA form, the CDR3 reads TGTGCCAGCTCACCGGGACAGCTTAATGAAAAACTGTTTTTT. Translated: CASSPGQLNEKLFF.